A single sample gave rise to the 8 T cell receptor beta chains below, sequenced in a study of OX40 agonist ivuxolimab in advanced cancers. The data were produced by immunoSEQ multiplex PCR, yet TCRdb's version contains in-frame clones alone and is incomplete. The repertoire has about 76,000 clones, around 84% of them found once; the top ten carry about 2.6%. This sample comprised CD4+ or CD8+ T cells sorted from blood, obtained in a trial of the OX40 agonist ivuxolimab. The receptors originated from an adult with an advanced solid tumor such as melanoma, head and neck, liver or kidney cancer.

The chain has TRBV7-9 and TRBJ2-1; perhaps D is TRBD1 or TRBD2 (5 bases each). This CDR3 spans 16 amino acids. The germline CDR1 and CDR2 sequences are SEHNR and FQNEAQ (reference sequence). V dropped 2 bases and J dropped 2 bases, with 13 bases sitting between them. DNA of the CDR3: TGTGCCAGCAGCTTATCTATCGGGGCGGCCTACAATGAGCAGTTCTTC. Its protein product is CASSLSIGAAYNEQFF.

The rearrangement links TRBV19 to TRBJ1-2; D call uncertain. Germline values: CDR1 LNHDA, CDR2 SQIVND (reference sequence). Trimming stripped 8 bases from V and 8 bases from J, with 18 bases between. This CDR3 contains 13 residues. CDR3 region: CASEAKNLRGYTF. The CDR3 DNA reads as TGTGCCAGTGAGGCAAAGAACCTTAGGGGCTACACCTTC.

V gene TRBV5-1 combines with J gene TRBJ1-3; D might be TRBD1 (6 bases). The V gene lost 0 bases and the J gene lost 4 bases, with 8 bases spanning the gap. CDR1 is SGHRS, CDR2 YFSETQ, per germline. This CDR3 region has 14 residues. In nucleotides, the CDR3 is TGCGCCAGCAGCTTGGCGGGGACAGGAAACACCATATATTTT. The encoded protein is CASSLAGTGNTIYF.

The chain employs TRBV28 and TRBJ2-7, with D perhaps TRBD1 (6 bases). Germline-derived CDR1 and CDR2 are MDHEN and SYDVKM. The ends were cut back, 3 bases at V and 3 bases at J, with 18 bases in the middle. CDR3 length equals 16 residues. The CDR3 loop is CASSFYGQRKVYEQYF. The CDR3 coding sequence is TGTGCCAGCAGTTTTTACGGACAGCGAAAAGTCTACGAGCAGTACTTC.

The chain has TRBV7-2 and TRBJ1-1, with a weak D call TRBD1 (5 bases). CDR1 SGHTA and CDR2 FQGNSA come from the germline V gene. This CDR3 spans 14 amino acids. The V gene lost 5 bases and the J gene lost 5 bases, with 15 bases spanning the gap. The CDR3 loop is CASSVDGGRTEAFF. The CDR3 bases are TGTGCCAGCAGCGTAGATGGGGGACGGACTGAAGCTTTCTTT.

The chain carries TRBV5-4 and TRBJ2-1, with 7 bases identical to TRBD2. The ends lost 2 bases at V and 3 bases at J; junction bases unmatched: 5. There are 15 residues in the CDR3. Per the germline V gene, CDR1 is SGHNT and CDR2 is YYREEE (reference sequence). The CDR3 region has the DNA TGTGCCAGCAGCTTTCCAGGGAGGGGCTACAATGAGCAGTTCTTC. It specifies CASSFPGRGYNEQFF.

The chain couples TRBV10-2 to TRBJ2-1; 10 nucleotides agree with TRBD1. Germline CDR1 is WSHSY and CDR2 is SAAADI. The CDR3 totals 18 residues. V was clipped by 2 bases and J by 9 bases; unmatched bases: 16. This CDR3 is CASSEIPGQGFNWGEQFF. CDR3 DNA sequence: TGCGCCAGCAGTGAGATCCCGGGACAGGGGTTCAACTGGGGTGAGCAGTTCTTC.

The V and J genes are TRBV11-3 and TRBJ2-1, with no clear D. Trimming took off 5 bases at V and 6 bases at J, with 11 bases between the two ends. The CDR3 sequence is 13 residues long. The germline gives CDR1 SGHNT, CDR2 YENEEA. The CDR3 reads CASSPLRSNEQFF. The CDR3 DNA reads TGTGCCAGCAGCCCCCTACGGAGCAATGAGCAGTTCTTC.